A single sample is the source of the 20 T cell receptor beta chains below, sequenced in a study of monozygotic twins with inflammatory bowel disease. TCRdb reanalyzed the 5' RACE reads and collapses them to one entry per CDR3 protein, without DNA. In total, the table holds 300,000 to 400,000 distinct CDR3 sequences. Input material: blood. Every receptor here comes from a human donor with ulcerative colitis or Crohn's disease, or a healthy co-twin of an affected twin (not recorded which).

This chain joins TRBV19 and TRBJ1-1; the D call of TRBD1 rests on TCRdb alone, since no DNA is present to check it. This CDR3 comprises 15 residues. The germline V gene has CDR1 LNHDA and CDR2 SQIVND (reference sequence). The CDR3 region is CASSSRTGWVTEAFF.

CDR3 amino acids: CASSLLGVNEQFF. This chain links TRBV5-5 with TRBJ2-1; the TCRdb call, TRBD1, lacks DNA for checking. The CDR3 covers 13 residues. CDR1 is SGHKS and CDR2 is YYEKEE in the germline V gene (reference sequence).

The gene calls are TRBV12-3 or TRBV12-4 and TRBJ1-5; TCRdb selects TRBD1, and the lack of DNA leaves this call unchecked. The CDR3 contains 13 residues. CDR3 residues: CASSLTGRQPQHF.

The rearrangement uses TRBV5-5 and TRBJ2-1; with no DNA, the TCRdb D assignment of TRBD1 cannot be verified. The germline gives CDR1 SGHKS, CDR2 YYEKEE (reference sequence). The CDR3 extends over 14 amino acids. This chain's CDR3 is CASRNWQGNNEQFF.

The chain recombines TRBV4-1 with TRBJ2-1; TCRdb names TRBD1, which stays unverified in the absence of DNA. The CDR3 length is 12 residues. Per the germline V gene, CDR1 is MGHRA and CDR2 is YSYEKL. This CDR3 is CASSQGAAIQFF.

J is TRBJ1-4 and V is TRBV20-1; TCRdb names TRBD1, which stays unverified in the absence of DNA. The CDR3 runs 14 residues. CDR1 is DFQATT, CDR2 SNEGSKA, per germline (reference sequence). The CDR3: CSAPDRGSGEKLFF.

V usage is TRBV24-1 and J usage is TRBJ2-7. The CDR3 length is 12 residues. CDR1 and CDR2 (germline): KGHDR, SFDVKD. The CDR3 is CATSDPTGEQYF.

The chain is built from TRBV7-9 and TRBJ2-7; checking the TCRdb D call of TRBD1 is not possible without DNA. Germline V gene sequence: CDR1 SEHNR, CDR2 FQNEAQ (reference sequence). CDR3 length: 16 amino acids. This CDR3 is CASSLGRGGSSYEQYF. The variable domain in full, completed from reference TRBV7-9 and TRBJ2-7, reads DTGVSQNPRHKITKRGQNVTFRCDPISEHNRLYWYRQTLGQGPEFLTYFQNEAQLEKSRLLSDRFSAERPKGSFSTLEIQRTEQGDSAMYLCASSLGRGGSSYEQYFGPGTRLTVT.

The J gene is TRBJ2-1, the V gene TRBV2; TCRdb proposes TRBD1, but this gene call is untestable without DNA. The germline V gene encodes CDR1 SNHLY and CDR2 FYNNEI. The CDR3 consists of 18 residues. The CDR3 sequence: CASRGPGTGSSSYNEQFF.

The rearrangement uses TRBV5-1 and TRBJ2-1; TCRdb proposes TRBD2, but this gene call is untestable without DNA. CDR3 size: 16 residues. CDR1 and CDR2 from the germline V gene are SGHRS and YFSETQ. CDR3 amino acids: CASSLGPGLATNEQFF.

The chain joins TRBV12-3 or TRBV12-4 to TRBJ2-5; TCRdb calls TRBD1, which cannot be checked without DNA. This CDR3 is built from 14 residues. CDR3 amino acids: CASRNTGGVETQYF.

The gene calls are TRBV12-3 or TRBV12-4 and TRBJ2-1; TCRdb proposes TRBD1, but this gene call is untestable without DNA. The CDR3 has 13 amino acids. The CDR3 region is CASIRQPGQIKHF.

The chain recombines TRBV7-2 with TRBJ2-3. The CDR3 runs to 14 residues. Germline loops: CDR1 SGHTA, CDR2 FQGNSA. The CDR3: CASSFWTSTDTQYF.

The chain has TRBV3-1 and TRBJ1-1; lacking DNA, the TRBD1 call made by TCRdb goes unchecked. CDR1 and CDR2 from the germline V gene are LGHDT and YNNKEL (reference sequence). The CDR3 extends over 14 amino acids. The CDR3 loop reads CASSQGRGITEAFF.

This chain links TRBV12-3 or TRBV12-4 with TRBJ2-5; TCRdb outputs TRBD2, but without DNA this stays unchecked. The CDR3 has 12 residues. The CDR3 loop reads CASTTFPATQYF.

V gene TRBV28 combines with J gene TRBJ2-6; TCRdb's assignment of TRBD2 cannot be checked, as there is no DNA. The CDR3 runs 16 residues. Germline values: CDR1 MDHEN, CDR2 SYDVKM. The CDR3 protein is CASSIPSTAGANVLTF.

The chain has TRBV12-3 or TRBV12-4 and TRBJ2-1. CDR3 length equals 12 residues. The CDR3 is CASSFVYNEQFF.

The J gene is TRBJ1-6, the V gene TRBV28; TCRdb reports TRBD1, a call that lacks DNA to check it against. This CDR3 region has 14 residues. CDR1 is MDHEN and CDR2 is SYDVKM in the germline V gene. Here the CDR3 reads CASSTQGNNSPLHF.

The chain recombines TRBV18 with TRBJ2-1; the D call of TRBD2 rests on TCRdb alone, since no DNA is present to check it. This CDR3 contains 15 residues. The germline CDR1 and CDR2 sequences are KGHSH and LQKENI. CDR3 in amino acids: CASSPTSGPPNEQFF.

The CDR3 sequence: CASSQISGNTIYF. This chain links TRBV27 with TRBJ1-3. Germline V lookup: CDR1 MNHEY, CDR2 SMNVEV (reference sequence). CDR3 length: 13 residues.